This TCR beta chain originates from a study of cytomegalovirus exposure and HLA in healthy donors. Overall study findings and caveats: The TCR clusters that emerged in the first cohort tended, a later analysis found, to co-occur in the roughly 130 validation repertoires.

On this clone: Antigen unknown.

The germline V and J ends were trimmed by 1 base and 2 bases, with 17 bases remaining between them. The CDR3 extends over 17 amino acids. Germline CDR1 is SGHTA and CDR2 is FQGNSA. The table came from immunoSEQ multiplex PCR; TCRdb's copy has only in-frame clones and leaves some out. The table has about 57,000 clones, 85% to 95% seen once. From the approximately 120-subject validation cohort, which was separate from the roughly 700-subject first cohort, the donors were drawn. Sequenced: PBMCs. The genes are TRBV7-2 and TRBJ2-5; maybe TRBD2 (6 bases). This receptor was identified in a woman aged 18 to 35 in good health and CMV-seronegative. The CDR3 is CASSLVVSPRGQETQYF. In DNA, the CDR3 is TGTGCCAGCAGCTTAGTAGTCTCTCCTCGGGGGCAAGAGACCCAGTACTTC.